These 19 T cell receptor beta chains were sequenced from one sample in a study of CD4+ T cells in melanoma. Libraries were prepared by immunoSEQ multiplex PCR; TCRdb keeps only in-frame clonotypes and omits some of them. The sample has some 10,000 clones; around 63% are singletons. Sequencing input: cells from a culture (not recorded whether cultured in vitro). Receptors were obtained from a human donor with melanoma.

The chain carries TRBV18 and TRBJ1-5, with TRBD1 identical over 9 bases. After removal of 5 bases from V and 0 bases from J, the junction contained 11 bases not matched to a gene. CDR3 length: 18 residues. CDR1 and CDR2 (germline): KGHSH, LQKENI. This CDR3 reads CASSATGGRLGSNQPQHF. In DNA, the CDR3 is TGTGCCAGCTCAGCGACAGGGGGAAGATTGGGTAGCAATCAGCCCCAGCATTTT.

This clone appeared once. The V and J genes are TRBV11-2 and TRBJ2-1; D call uncertain. The CDR3 has 15 amino acids. Germline CDR1 and CDR2: SGHAT and FQNNGV. V gave up 3 bases and J gave up 6 bases, with 15 bases separating them. The CDR3 DNA reads as TGTGCCAGCAGCTTTGAGTTAGGCAATAGCAATGAGCAGTTCTTC. This codes for CASSFELGNSNEQFF.

The chain is built from TRBV7-9 and TRBJ2-3, with no clear D. CDR3 size: 11 residues. Trimming took 2 bases from V and 6 from J, leaving 3 bases between them. CDR1 SEHNR and CDR2 FQNEAQ come from the germline V gene (reference sequence). CDR3 in amino acids: CASSLKDTQYF. The CDR3 nucleotides read TGTGCCAGCAGCTTAAAGGATACGCAGTATTTT.

This chain joins TRBV5-1 and TRBJ1-1; D is possibly TRBD1 (6 bases). V lost 2 bases and J 0 bases, leaving 17 bases between the germline ends. Germline loops: CDR1 SGHRS, CDR2 YFSETQ. The CDR3 contains 17 residues. CDR3 amino acids: CASSLTPIGQLNTEAFF. Written as DNA, the CDR3 is TGCGCCAGCAGCTTAACCCCCATTGGACAGTTGAACACTGAAGCTTTCTTT. Full variable domain (rest looked up from reference TRBV5-1 and TRBJ1-1): KAGVTQTPRYLIKTRGQQVTLSCSPISGHRSVSWYQQTPGQGLQFLFEYFSETQRNKGNFPGRFSGRQFSNSRSEMNVSTLELGDSALYLCASSLTPIGQLNTEAFFGQGTRLTVV.

The gene calls are TRBV19 and TRBJ2-1, with 7 nucleotides matching TRBD2. Germline V gene lookup returns CDR1 LNHDA and CDR2 SQIVND (reference sequence). V lost 1 base and J lost 12; bases outside the gene matches: 6. This CDR3 is 13 amino acids long. The CDR3 DNA is TGTGCCAGTAGTATAGTCAGCGGCGGGGGGCAGTTCTTC. It codes for CASSIVSGGGQFF.

This sequence joins TRBV11-2 and TRBJ1-6; possibly TRBD1 for D (6 bases). The germline CDR1 and CDR2 sequences are SGHAT and FQNNGV. The CDR3 length is 15 residues. V lost 3 bases to trimming and J lost 7 bases, with 13 bases between them. The chain's CDR3 is CASSFITGLNSPLHF. The CDR3 bases are TGTGCCAGCAGCTTTATCACAGGGCTGAATTCACCCCTCCACTTT.

The rearrangement links TRBV6-6 to TRBJ1-5; D is undetermined. The CDR3 extends over 15 amino acids. Germline V gene data show CDR1 as MNHNY and CDR2 as SVGAGI (reference sequence). Trimming pared 5 bases from V and 4 bases from J, leaving 15 bases between. The CDR3 DNA reads TGTGCCAGCAGTCCCGCGGTGGCACTAAATCAGCCCCAGCATTTT. Its protein is CASSPAVALNQPQHF.

This sequence joins TRBV7-6 and TRBJ1-1; 7 bases line up with TRBD1. With V trimmed by 2 bases and J by 0 bases, 3 bases remained unmatched. Germline V gives CDR1 SGHVS, CDR2 FNYEAQ. The length of the CDR3 is 15 residues. The CDR3 DNA is TGTGCCAGCAGCTTATTAGGGACAGTGAACACTGAAGCTTTCTTT. Translating gives CASSLLGTVNTEAFF.

The rearrangement links TRBV7-3 to TRBJ2-5; 7 bases map to TRBD2. Germline-derived CDR1 and CDR2 are SGHTA and FQGTGA. This CDR3 is built from 15 residues. V lost 5 bases to trimming and J lost 3 bases; unmatched junction nucleotides: 9. DNA for the CDR3: TGTGCCAGCAGCCTCGGGACTAACGTAAAAGAGACCCAGTACTTC. This sequence encodes CASSLGTNVKETQYF.

The rearrangement links TRBV4-1 to TRBJ1-2; D possibly corresponds to TRBD1 (5 bases). The CDR3 spans 15 residues. The V gene's germline CDR1 is MGHRA and CDR2 YSYEKL. The V end was cut by 4 bases, the J end by 2 bases, with 14 bases between. The CDR3 DNA reads as TGCGCCAGCAGCCCGGCCGGAGGGACGAACTATGGCTACACCTTC. It specifies CASSPAGGTNYGYTF.

The rearrangement links TRBV11-2 to TRBJ2-3; 7 positions match TRBD2. Germline assignment: CDR1 SGHAT and CDR2 FQNNGV. The V segment lost 0 bases and the J segment 1 base; nucleotides outside the gene matches: 4. This CDR3 spans 16 amino acids. Here the CDR3 DNA reads TGTGCCAGCAGCTTAGAGGGGGGAGGGGGCACAGATACGCAGTATTTT. It yields the protein CASSLEGGGGTDTQYF.

The genes are TRBV5-6 and TRBJ1-2; D gene uncertain. The CDR3 sequence is 13 residues long. Germline CDR1 is SGHDT and CDR2 is YYEEEE. Trimming shortened V by 4 bases and J by 8 bases, and 15 bases separated the two germline ends. The CDR3 coding sequence is TGTGCCAGCAGCCAGAACTTTTTAGGAGGCTACACCTTC. Amino acids: CASSQNFLGGYTF. The variable domain in full, with the rest retrieved from reference TRBV5-6 and TRBJ1-2, is DAGVTQSPTHLIKTRGQQVTLRCSPKSGHDTVSWYQQALGQGPQFIFQYYEEEERQRGNFPDRFSGHQFPNYSSELNVNALLLGDSALYLCASSQNFLGGYTFGSGTRLTVV.

The chain couples TRBV19 to TRBJ1-2; 8 nucleotides align to TRBD1. Germline lookup yields CDR1 LNHDA and CDR2 SQIVND (reference sequence). The CDR3 sequence is 14 residues long. V was pared by 9 bases and J by 0 bases, with 6 bases of the junction left unmatched. The CDR3 is CARRTGRANYGYTF. The CDR3 nucleotides are TGTGCCAGGAGGACAGGGCGAGCTAACTATGGCTACACCTTC.

Only a few counts were recorded for this clone. One end of the junction does not line up with germline, which may come from a read error. V is TRBV7-7 and J is TRBJ2-5, with TRBD1 matching over 8 bases. The germline V gene encodes CDR1 SSHAT and CDR2 FNYEAQ (reference sequence). The CDR3 is 13 amino acids. CDR3 in amino acids: CASSTGGLSTQYF. In DNA, the CDR3 is TGTGCTAGCAGTACAGGGGGGTTGTCGACCCAGTACTTC.

This clone was found a few times. This chain links TRBV28 with TRBJ1-5, with D tentatively TRBD1 (6 bases). CDR1 is MDHEN, CDR2 SYDVKM, per germline. With 7 bases removed from V and 3 bases from J, the gap between germline ends came to 13 bases. The CDR3 spans 14 residues. The CDR3, as DNA: TGTGCCAGCATTAGCCAGGGGACCAATCAGCCCCAGCATTTT. This encodes CASISQGTNQPQHF. Full variable domain (outside the CDR3, taken from reference TRBV28 and TRBJ1-5): DVKVTQSSRYLVKRTGEKVFLECVQDMDHENMFWYRQDPGLGLRLIYFSYDVKMKEKGDIPEGYSVSREKKERFSLILESASTNQTSMYLCASISQGTNQPQHFGDGTRLSIL.

CDR3 in amino acids: CASDRERETQYF. As DNA, the CDR3 is TGTGCCAGCGACCGGGAACGAGAGACCCAGTACTTC. The chain couples TRBV2 to TRBJ2-5; tentatively, D is TRBD2 (5 bases). Germline assignment: CDR1 SNHLY and CDR2 FYNNEI. Trimming cost V 8 bases and J 4 bases, with 11 bases left between them. The CDR3 totals 12 residues. The full variable domain, rest sourced from reference TRBV2 and TRBJ2-5, is EPEVTQTPSHQVTQMGQEVILRCVPISNHLYFYWYRQILGQKVEFLVSFYNNEISEKSEIFDDQFSVERPDGSNFTLKIRSTKLEDSAMYFCASDRERETQYFGPGTRLLVL.

The gene calls are TRBV5-1 and TRBJ1-3; unclear D gene. The CDR3 is made up of 14 amino acids. The germline V and J ends were trimmed by 1 base and 6 bases, with 11 bases remaining between them. Germline V gene lookup returns CDR1 SGHRS and CDR2 YFSETQ. CDR3 nucleotide sequence: TGCGCCAGCAGCTTGCCTGACTTGGAAAACACCATATATTTT. Amino acids: CASSLPDLENTIYF.

This chain links TRBV6-5 with TRBJ1-5, with TRBD1 matching over 9 bases. CDR1 MNHEY and CDR2 SVGAGI come from the germline V gene. The CDR3 extends over 15 amino acids. Trimming at V came to 6 bases and at J to 1 base, leaving 4 bases not matched to a gene. The CDR3 is CASSLTGGSNQPQHF. The CDR3 DNA sequence: TGTGCCAGCAGCCTAACAGGGGGCAGCAATCAGCCCCAGCATTTT.

This clone has only one observation. The genes are TRBV5-1 and TRBJ2-1; D call uncertain. The germline V gene encodes CDR1 SGHRS and CDR2 YFSETQ. The CDR3 loop spans 15 amino acids. V was cut by 5 bases and J by 7 bases, with 19 bases left in between. The CDR3 region has the DNA TGCGCCAGCAGTTATCTGGGCAGTTCTTCGAATGAGCAGTTCTTC. As protein: CASSYLGSSSNEQFF.